This T cell receptor beta chain is drawn from a study of T cells in women clearing cervical HPV infection. For the study at large: Blood came at first lesion visit for cases, post-clearance for controls. With HLA typing for only a few women, HLA confounding remains possible.

The germline CDR1 and CDR2 sequences are SGHNT and YYREEE (reference sequence). The CDR3 is made up of 14 amino acids. V shed 6 bases, J shed 5 bases, and the junction held 9 bases outside the gene matches. Average input was roughly 1,200 ng genomic DNA for immunoSEQ TCR beta CDR3 amplification. Assay: immunoSEQ multiplex PCR; the TCRdb copy retains only in-frame clones and omits some. There are tens of thousands of clones in the sample, with roughly 1.5% held by the top ten. A word on this clone: The read terminates 3 residues before the CDR3 end, so the remaining end is supplied by the germline J gene.

This TCR was recovered from a woman aged 18 to 75 with a cervical HPV16 infection that either progressed to CIN3+ or cleared (not recorded which). The gene calls are TRBV5-4 and TRBJ2-5; 8 nucleotides line up with TRBD1. Sequenced: blood buffy coat. CDR3 DNA (partial): TGTGCCAGCACCCCTTCAGGGGGCCAGGAGACC. Its protein is CASTPSGGQET. The complete CDR3 protein is CASTPSGGQETQYF.